The T cell receptor (beta chain) under discussion was sequenced for a study of blood T cells in healthy people across ages. Overall study results and limits: Higher diversity and more naive CD4+ cells were features of long-lived donors, compared to aged donors. Naive T cell percentage by flow cytometry tracked strongly with beta diversity.

J was trimmed by 1 base and V by 4 bases; bases with no gene match: 5. The germline V gene encodes CDR1 MNHEY and CDR2 SMNVEV (reference sequence). The CDR3 runs 16 residues. Remarks on this clonotype: Its antigen is unidentified.

In terms of origin and age, donors were healthy Caucasian individuals from Russia aged about 6 to 95. Through a sample-barcoded 5' primer and a J-beta primer mix, a second PCR was run for about 6 to 11 cycles. Tags on each cDNA molecule came from a template-switch adaptor with 12 random nucleotides. TCRdb processed the 5' RACE reads anew with MiXCR; each CDR3 protein has one entry. The sample carries roughly 2 million distinct CDR3 sequences, just under 50% recorded once. Sequenced material: blood. The chain employs TRBV27 and TRBJ1-2; 11 bases align to TRBD1. The clonotype comes from a woman aged 40 to 49 in good health. This CDR3 reads CASSSGTGGYNYGYTF. DNA for the CDR3: TGTGCCAGCAGTTCCGGGACAGGGGGTTATAACTATGGCTACACCTTC.